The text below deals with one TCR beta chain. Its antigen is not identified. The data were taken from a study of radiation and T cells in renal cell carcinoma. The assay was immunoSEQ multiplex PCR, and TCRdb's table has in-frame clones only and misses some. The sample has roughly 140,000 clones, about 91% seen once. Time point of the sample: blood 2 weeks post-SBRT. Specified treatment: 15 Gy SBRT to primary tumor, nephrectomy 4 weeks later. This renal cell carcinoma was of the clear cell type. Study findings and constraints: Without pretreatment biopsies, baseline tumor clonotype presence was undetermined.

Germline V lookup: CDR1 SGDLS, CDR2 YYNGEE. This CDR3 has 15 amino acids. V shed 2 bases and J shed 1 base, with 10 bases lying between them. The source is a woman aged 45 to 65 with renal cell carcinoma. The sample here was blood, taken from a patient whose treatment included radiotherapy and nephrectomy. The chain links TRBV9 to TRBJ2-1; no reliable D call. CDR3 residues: CASSVEHLSYNEQFF. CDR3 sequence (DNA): TGTGCCAGCAGCGTGGAGCACCTTTCCTACAATGAGCAGTTCTTC.